This T cell receptor beta chain was found in a study of identical twins. Each CDR3 protein gets one entry after TCRdb re-called the 5' RACE reads with MiXCR. Of 200,000 to 300,000 distinct CDR3 sequences detected, approximately 10% appear once; the ten largest clones hold 9% to 10%. Trimming removed 6 bases from V and 4 bases from J, with 15 bases in between. Germline V lookup: CDR1 SNHLY, CDR2 FYNNEI. CDR3 size: 14 residues. V gene TRBV2 combines with J gene TRBJ1-1, with a weak D call TRBD1 (6 bases). The source of this sequence is a man between 45 and 60 years old in good health. Sequenced material: memory T cells sorted from blood. CDR3 DNA sequence: TGTGCCAGCAGGGCGTGGGGACAAGTCACTGAAGCTTTCTTT. Protein product: CASRAWGQVTEAFF.